This T cell receptor beta chain comes out of a study of T-cell reconstitution after alpha-beta-depleted transplantation in children (dated by TCRdb to 2016 to 2017). As for the study more broadly: T-cell immune reconstitution after TCRalphabeta/CD19-depleted allogeneic hematopoietic cell transplantation in children was quantitatively tracked in the study by means of TCR repertoire profiling. Overall study outcomes, separate from this receptor: Over subsequent months, a decline in hyperexpanded clone frequencies was noted, and after one year, T-cell counts and TCRbeta diversity were mostly ascribed to newly produced T cells. Apparently early alphabetaT-cell count recovery about two months after transplant reportedly relied on only several hundred rapidly expanded clones derived from non-depleted graft cells. In some patients, high TCRbeta diversity at day 60 was attributed to recipient T cells and intrathymic progenitors that had survived conditioning.

From the cysteine up to the phenylalanine, the CDR3 has a length of 14 residues. The kept DNA is CDR3 alone, 42 bases in frame from the first base. Relative to germline, V is 4 bases shorter and J is 1 base shorter, with 7 bases between their ends. The germline V gene (reference sequence) gives CDR1 as LGHDT and CDR2 as YNNKEL. Preparation of the library involved PCR. Reads for this sample came from an Illumina HiSeq 2500. To normalize quantification of the TCRbeta repertoire, the TCR libraries were built with molecular barcoding that relied on unique molecular identifiers. The public sequencing data were trimmed at Q25 with fastp and processed into clonotypes with MiXCR by TCRdb, which kept only in-frame beta chains. Entries are consolidated by CDR3 protein sequence, retaining the most common genes and DNA. The sample profile shows fewer than 550,000 distinct CDR3 sequences; more than 9.5% of them were found once. Around 15% of the sample is in the top ten clones.

The meaning of the sample's treatment or condition label: allogeneic hematopoietic cell transplantation with graft depleted of TCRalphabeta T cells and CD19 B cells. TCRalphabeta/CD19-depleted allogeneic hematopoietic cell grafts were given to the transplant recipients, all of whom were children. The table lists this clonotype with a few counts. The target of this receptor is not known. Base quality data are lacking; no much larger clone is found one base away. Sequencing used PBMCs, mostly from graft donor cells, obtained 180 days after TCRalphabeta/CD19-depleted stem cell transplant. The TCR comes from a female patient aged 2-9 years who had a stem cell transplant for aplastic anemia, so the T cells may come from the graft donor. Recombination connected TRBV3-1 to TRBJ2-2, with the D gene not confidently named. CDR3 reads: CASSPWMNTGELFF. The nucleotide sequence is TGTGCCAGCAGCCCTTGGATGAACACCGGGGAGCTGTTTTTT.